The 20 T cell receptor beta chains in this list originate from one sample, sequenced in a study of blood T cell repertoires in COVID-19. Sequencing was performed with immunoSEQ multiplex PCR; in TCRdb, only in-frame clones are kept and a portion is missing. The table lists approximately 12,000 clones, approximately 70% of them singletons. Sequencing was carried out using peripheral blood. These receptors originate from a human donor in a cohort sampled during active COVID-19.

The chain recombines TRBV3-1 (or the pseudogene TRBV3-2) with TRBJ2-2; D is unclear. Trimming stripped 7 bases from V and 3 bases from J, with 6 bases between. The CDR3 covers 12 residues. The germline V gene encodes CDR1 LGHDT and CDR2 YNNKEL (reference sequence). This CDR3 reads CASTVHTGELFF. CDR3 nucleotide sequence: TGTGCCAGCACAGTGCACACCGGGGAGCTGTTTTTT.

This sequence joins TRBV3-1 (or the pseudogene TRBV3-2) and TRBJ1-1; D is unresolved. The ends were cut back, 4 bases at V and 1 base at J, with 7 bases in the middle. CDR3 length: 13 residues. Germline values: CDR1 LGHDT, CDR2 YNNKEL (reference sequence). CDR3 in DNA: TGTGCCAGCAGCCGGTTGAGGAACACTGAAGCTTTCTTT. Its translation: CASSRLRNTEAFF.

CDR3 sequence: CASSLNKRGDEQFF. For the CDR3, the DNA is TGTGCCAGCAGCTTAAATAAAAGGGGTGATGAGCAGTTCTTC. V usage is TRBV11-2 and J usage is TRBJ2-1; possibly TRBD1 for D (5 bases). This CDR3 spans 14 amino acids. The V end was cut by 2 bases, the J end by 8 bases, with 13 bases between. Germline V gene sequence: CDR1 SGHAT, CDR2 FQNNGV.

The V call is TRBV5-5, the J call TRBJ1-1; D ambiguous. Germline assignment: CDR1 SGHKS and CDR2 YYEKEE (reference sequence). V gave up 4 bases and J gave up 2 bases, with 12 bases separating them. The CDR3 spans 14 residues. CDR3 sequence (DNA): TGTGCCAGCAGCATCAGGCCGGTTAACACTGAAGCTTTCTTT. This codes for CASSIRPVNTEAFF. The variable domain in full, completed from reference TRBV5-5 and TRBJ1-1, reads DAGVTQSPTHLIKTRGQQVTLRCSPISGHKSVSWYQQVLGQGPQFIFQYYEKEERGRGNFPDRFSARQFPNYSSELNVNALLLGDSALYLCASSIRPVNTEAFFGQGTRLTVV.

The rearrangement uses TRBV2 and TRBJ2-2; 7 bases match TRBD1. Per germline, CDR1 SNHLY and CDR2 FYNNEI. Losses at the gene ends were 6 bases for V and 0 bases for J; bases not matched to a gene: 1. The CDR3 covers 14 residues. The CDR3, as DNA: TGTGCCAGCAGGGGGACAGCGAACACCGGGGAGCTGTTTTTT. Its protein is CASRGTANTGELFF. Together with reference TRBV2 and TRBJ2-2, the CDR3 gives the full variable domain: EPEVTQTPSHQVTQMGQEVILRCVPISNHLYFYWYRQILGQKVEFLVSFYNNEISEKSEIFDDQFSVERPDGSNFTLKIRSTKLEDSAMYFCASRGTANTGELFFGEGSRLTVL.

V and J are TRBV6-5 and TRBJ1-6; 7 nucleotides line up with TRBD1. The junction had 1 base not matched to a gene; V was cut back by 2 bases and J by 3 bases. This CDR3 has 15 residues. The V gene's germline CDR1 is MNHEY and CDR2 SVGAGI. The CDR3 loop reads CASSYRQGYNSPLHF. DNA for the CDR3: TGTGCCAGCAGTTACCGACAGGGCTATAATTCACCCCTCCACTTT.

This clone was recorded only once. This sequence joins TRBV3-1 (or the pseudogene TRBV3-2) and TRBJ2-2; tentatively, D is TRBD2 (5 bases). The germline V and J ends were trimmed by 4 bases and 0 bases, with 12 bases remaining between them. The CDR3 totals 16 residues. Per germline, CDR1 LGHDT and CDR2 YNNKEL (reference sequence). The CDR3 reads CASSPWRTANTGELFF. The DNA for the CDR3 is TGTGCCAGCAGCCCCTGGAGGACGGCGAACACCGGGGAGCTGTTTTTT.

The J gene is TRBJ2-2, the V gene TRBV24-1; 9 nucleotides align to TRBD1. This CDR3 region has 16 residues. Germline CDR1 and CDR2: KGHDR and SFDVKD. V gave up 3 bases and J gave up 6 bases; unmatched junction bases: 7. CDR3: CATSDPGTGKPGELFF. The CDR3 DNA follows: TGTGCCACCAGTGATCCCGGGACAGGGAAGCCCGGGGAGCTGTTTTTT.

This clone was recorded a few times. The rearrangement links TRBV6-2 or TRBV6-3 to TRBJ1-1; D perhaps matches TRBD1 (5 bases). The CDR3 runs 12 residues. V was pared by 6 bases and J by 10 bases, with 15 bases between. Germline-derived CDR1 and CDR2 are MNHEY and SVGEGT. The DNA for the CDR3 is TGTGCCAGCAGCGGCCAAGGACAAGGAGCTTTCTTT. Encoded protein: CASSGQGQGAFF.

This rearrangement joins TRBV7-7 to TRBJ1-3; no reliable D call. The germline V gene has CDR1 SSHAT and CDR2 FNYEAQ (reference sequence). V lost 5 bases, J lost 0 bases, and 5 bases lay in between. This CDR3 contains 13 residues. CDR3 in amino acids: CASSPGSGNTIYF. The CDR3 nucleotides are TGTGCCAGCAGCCCGGGCTCTGGAAACACCATATATTTT.

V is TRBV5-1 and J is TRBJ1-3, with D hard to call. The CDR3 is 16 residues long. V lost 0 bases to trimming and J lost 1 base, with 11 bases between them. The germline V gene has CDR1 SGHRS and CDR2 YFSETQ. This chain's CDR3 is CASSLARTGSGNTIYF. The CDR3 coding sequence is TGCGCCAGCAGCTTGGCCAGGACGGGGTCTGGAAACACCATATATTTT.

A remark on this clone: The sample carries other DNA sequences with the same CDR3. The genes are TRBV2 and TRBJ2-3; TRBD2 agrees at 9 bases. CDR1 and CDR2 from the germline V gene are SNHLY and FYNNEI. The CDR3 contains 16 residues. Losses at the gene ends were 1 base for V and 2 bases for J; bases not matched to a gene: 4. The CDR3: CASSEGLAGITDTQYF. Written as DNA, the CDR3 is TGTGCCAGCAGTGAAGGCCTAGCGGGGATCACAGATACGCAGTATTTT.

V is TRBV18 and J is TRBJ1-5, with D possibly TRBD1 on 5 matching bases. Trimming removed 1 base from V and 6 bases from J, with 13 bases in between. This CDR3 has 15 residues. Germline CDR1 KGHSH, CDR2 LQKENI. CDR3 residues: CASSPRGRGTQPQHF. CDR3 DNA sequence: TGTGCCAGCTCACCACGGGGACGGGGGACTCAGCCCCAGCATTTT.

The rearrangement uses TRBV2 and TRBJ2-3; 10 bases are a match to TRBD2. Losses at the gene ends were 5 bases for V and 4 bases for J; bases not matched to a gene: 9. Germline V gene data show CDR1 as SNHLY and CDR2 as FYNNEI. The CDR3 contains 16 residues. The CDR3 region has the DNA TGTGCCAGCAGTCCCATACTAGCGGGAAAGGCAGATACGCAGTATTTT. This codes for CASSPILAGKADTQYF. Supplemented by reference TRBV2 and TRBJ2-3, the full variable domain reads EPEVTQTPSHQVTQMGQEVILRCVPISNHLYFYWYRQILGQKVEFLVSFYNNEISEKSEIFDDQFSVERPDGSNFTLKIRSTKLEDSAMYFCASSPILAGKADTQYFGPGTRLTVL.

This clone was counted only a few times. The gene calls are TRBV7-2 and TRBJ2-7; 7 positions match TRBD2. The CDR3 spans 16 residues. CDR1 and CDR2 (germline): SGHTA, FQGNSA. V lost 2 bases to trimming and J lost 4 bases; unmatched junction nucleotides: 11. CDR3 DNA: TGTGCCAGCAGCTTAACCTCTCGGGGACTAAGTTACGAGCAGTACTTC. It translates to CASSLTSRGLSYEQYF. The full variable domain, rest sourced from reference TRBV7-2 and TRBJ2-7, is GAGVSQSPSNKVTEKGKDVELRCDPISGHTALYWYRQSLGQGLEFLIYFQGNSAPDKSGLPSDRFSAERTGGSVSTLTIQRTQQEDSAVYLCASSLTSRGLSYEQYFGPGTRLTVT.

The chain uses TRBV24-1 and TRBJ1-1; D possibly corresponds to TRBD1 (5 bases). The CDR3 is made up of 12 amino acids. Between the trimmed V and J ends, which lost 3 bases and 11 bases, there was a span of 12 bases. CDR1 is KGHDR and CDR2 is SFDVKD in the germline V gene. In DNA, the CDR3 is TGTGCCACCAGTGATGGGGCCTTTGAGGCTTTCTTT. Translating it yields CATSDGAFEAFF.

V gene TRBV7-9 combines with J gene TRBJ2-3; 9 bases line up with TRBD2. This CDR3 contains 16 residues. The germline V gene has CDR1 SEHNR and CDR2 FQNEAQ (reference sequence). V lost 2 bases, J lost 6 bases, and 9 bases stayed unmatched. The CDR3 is CASSLIAGDDWDTQYF. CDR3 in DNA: TGTGCCAGCAGCTTAATAGCGGGGGACGACTGGGATACGCAGTATTTT.

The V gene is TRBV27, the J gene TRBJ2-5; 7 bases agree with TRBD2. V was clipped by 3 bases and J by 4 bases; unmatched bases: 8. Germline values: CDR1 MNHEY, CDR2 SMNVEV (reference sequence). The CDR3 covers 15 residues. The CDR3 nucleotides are TGTGCCAGCAGTTTTGGTATGGGAGGGTTAGAGACCCAGTACTTC. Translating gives CASSFGMGGLETQYF.

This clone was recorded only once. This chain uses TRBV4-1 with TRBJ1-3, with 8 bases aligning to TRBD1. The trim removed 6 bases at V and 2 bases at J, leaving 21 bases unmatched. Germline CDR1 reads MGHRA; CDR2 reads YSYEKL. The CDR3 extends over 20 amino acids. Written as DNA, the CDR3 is TGCGCCAGCAGGTGGAAGGGGACAGGTCATCCGCAAGAGGCTGGAAACACCATATATTTT. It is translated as CASRWKGTGHPQEAGNTIYF.

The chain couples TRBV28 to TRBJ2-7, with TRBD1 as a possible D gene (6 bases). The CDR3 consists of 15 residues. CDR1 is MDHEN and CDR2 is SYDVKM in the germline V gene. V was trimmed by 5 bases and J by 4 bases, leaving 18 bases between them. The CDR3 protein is CASSEGTLGAYEQYF. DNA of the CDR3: TGTGCCAGCAGTGAAGGGACACTTGGGGCGTACGAGCAGTACTTC.